This T cell receptor (beta chain) was obtained from a study of T cell changes during pregnancy in multiple sclerosis. TCRdb keeps only in-frame clones here, not all; method: immunoSEQ multiplex PCR. The sample includes around 34,000 clones, just over 90% of them seen just once. V was pared by 5 bases and J by 0 bases, with 12 bases between. Germline loops: CDR1 SSHAT, CDR2 FNYEAQ (reference sequence). CDR3 length equals 15 residues. This rearrangement joins TRBV7-7 to TRBJ2-3; D may be TRBD2 (6 bases). The clonotype comes from a female donor with multiple sclerosis, enrolled in a pregnancy study. The material sequenced was CD8+ T cells from peripheral blood mononuclear cells, taken before pregnancy. In nucleotides, the CDR3 is TGTGCCAGCAGCCCCGGGGGAGCTAGCACAGATACGCAGTATTTT. Its protein product is CASSPGGASTDTQYF.